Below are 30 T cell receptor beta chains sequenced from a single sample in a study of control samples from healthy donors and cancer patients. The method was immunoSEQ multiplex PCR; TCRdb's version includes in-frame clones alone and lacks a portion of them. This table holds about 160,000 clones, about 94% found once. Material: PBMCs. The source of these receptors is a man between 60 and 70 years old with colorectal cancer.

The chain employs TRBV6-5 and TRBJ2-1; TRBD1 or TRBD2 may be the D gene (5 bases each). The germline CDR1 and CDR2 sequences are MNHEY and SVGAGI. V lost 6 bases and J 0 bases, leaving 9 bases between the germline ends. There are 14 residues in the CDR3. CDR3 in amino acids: CASREGISYNEQFF. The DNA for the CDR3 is TGTGCCAGCAGAGAGGGGATCTCCTACAATGAGCAGTTCTTC.

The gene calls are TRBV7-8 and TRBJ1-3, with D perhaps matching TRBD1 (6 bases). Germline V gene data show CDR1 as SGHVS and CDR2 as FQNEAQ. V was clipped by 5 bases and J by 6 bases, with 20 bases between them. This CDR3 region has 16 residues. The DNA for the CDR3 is TGTGCCAGCAGCCCTCTTACAGGGAGGGTTGAAAACACCATATATTTT. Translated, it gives CASSPLTGRVENTIYF.

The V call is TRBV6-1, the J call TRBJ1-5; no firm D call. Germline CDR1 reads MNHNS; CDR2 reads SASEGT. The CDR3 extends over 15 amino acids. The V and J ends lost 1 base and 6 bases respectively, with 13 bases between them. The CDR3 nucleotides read TGTGCCAGCAGTGAAGATGGAGGGCGGGGTCAGCCCCAGCATTTT. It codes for CASSEDGGRGQPQHF.

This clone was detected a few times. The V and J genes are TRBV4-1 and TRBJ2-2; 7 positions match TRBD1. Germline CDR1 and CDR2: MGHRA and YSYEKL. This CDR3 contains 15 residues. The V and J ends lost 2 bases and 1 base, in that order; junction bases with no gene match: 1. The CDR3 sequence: CASSQRDRNTGELFF. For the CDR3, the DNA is TGCGCCAGCAGCCAACGGGACAGGAACACCGGGGAGCTGTTTTTT.

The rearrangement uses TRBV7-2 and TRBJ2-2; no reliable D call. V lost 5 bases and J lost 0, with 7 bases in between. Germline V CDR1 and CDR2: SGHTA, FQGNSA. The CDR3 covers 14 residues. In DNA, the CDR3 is TGTGCCAGCAGCGGGCAGGCGAACACCGGGGAGCTGTTTTTT. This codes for CASSGQANTGELFF.

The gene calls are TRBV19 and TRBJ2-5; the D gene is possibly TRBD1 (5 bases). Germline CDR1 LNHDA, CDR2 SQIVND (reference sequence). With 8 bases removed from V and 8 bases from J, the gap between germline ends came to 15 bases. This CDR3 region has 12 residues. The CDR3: CASGSDQGTQYF. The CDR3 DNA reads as TGTGCCAGTGGTTCGGACCAGGGCACCCAGTACTTC. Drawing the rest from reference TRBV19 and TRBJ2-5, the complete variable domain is DGGITQSPKYLFRKEGQNVTLSCEQNLNHDAMYWYRQDPGQGLRLIYYSQIVNDFQKGDIAEGYSVSREKKESFPLTVTSAQKNPTAFYLCASGSDQGTQYFGPGTRLLVL.

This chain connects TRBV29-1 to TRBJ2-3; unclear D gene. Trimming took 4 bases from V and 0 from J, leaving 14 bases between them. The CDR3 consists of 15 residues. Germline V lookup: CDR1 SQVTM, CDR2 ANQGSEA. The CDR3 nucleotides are TGCAGCGTTGGGGTCCTGCCGACTAGCACAGATACGCAGTATTTT. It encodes CSVGVLPTSTDTQYF.

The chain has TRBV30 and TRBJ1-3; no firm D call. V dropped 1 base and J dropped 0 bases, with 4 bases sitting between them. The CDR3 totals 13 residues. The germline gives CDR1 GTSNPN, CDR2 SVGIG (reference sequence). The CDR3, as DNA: TGTGCCTGGAGTGGCAGCTCTGGAAACACCATATATTTT. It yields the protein CAWSGSSGNTIYF. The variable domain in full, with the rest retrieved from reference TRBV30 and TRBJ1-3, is SQTIHQWPATLVQPVGSPLSLECTVEGTSNPNLYWYRQAAGRGLQLLFYSVGIGQISSEVPQNLSASRPQDRQFILSSKKLLLSDSGFYLCAWSGSSGNTIYFGEGSWLTVV.

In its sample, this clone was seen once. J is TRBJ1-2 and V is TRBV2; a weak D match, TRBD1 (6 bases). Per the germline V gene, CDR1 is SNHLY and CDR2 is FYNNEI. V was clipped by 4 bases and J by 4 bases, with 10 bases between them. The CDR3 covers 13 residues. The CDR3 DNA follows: TGTGCCAGCAGTGTACAGGGACCCTATGGCTACACCTTC. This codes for CASSVQGPYGYTF. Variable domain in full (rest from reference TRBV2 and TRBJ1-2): EPEVTQTPSHQVTQMGQEVILRCVPISNHLYFYWYRQILGQKVEFLVSFYNNEISEKSEIFDDQFSVERPDGSNFTLKIRSTKLEDSAMYFCASSVQGPYGYTFGSGTRLTVV.

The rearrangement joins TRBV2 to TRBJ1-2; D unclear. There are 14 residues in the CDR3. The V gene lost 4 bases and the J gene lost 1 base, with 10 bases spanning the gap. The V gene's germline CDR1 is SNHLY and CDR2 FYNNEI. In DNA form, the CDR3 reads TGTGCCAGCAGTGCTGGATCTGATAACTATGGCTACACCTTC. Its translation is CASSAGSDNYGYTF.

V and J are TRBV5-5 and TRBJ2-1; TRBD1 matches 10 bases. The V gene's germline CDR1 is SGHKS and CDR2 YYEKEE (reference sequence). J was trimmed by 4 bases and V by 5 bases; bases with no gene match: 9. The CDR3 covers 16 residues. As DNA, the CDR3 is TGTGCCAGCAGGGAAACCGGGACAGGGGTTTACAATGAGCAGTTCTTC. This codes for CASRETGTGVYNEQFF.

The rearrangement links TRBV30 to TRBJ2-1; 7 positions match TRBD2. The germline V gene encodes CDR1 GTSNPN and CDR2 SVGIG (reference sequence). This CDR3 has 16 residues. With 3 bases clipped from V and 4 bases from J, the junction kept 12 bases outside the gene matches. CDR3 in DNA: TGTGCCTGGAGCGCTACGGGAGCGGGGCGGTACAATGAGCAGTTCTTC. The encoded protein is CAWSATGAGRYNEQFF.

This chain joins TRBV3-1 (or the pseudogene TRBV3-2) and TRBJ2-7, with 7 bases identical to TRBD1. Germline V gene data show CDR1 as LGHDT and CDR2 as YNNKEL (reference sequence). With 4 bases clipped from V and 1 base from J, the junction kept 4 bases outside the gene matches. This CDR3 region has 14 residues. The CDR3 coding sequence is TGTGCCAGCAGCCTGGGACAGCCGTCCTACGAGCAGTACTTC. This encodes CASSLGQPSYEQYF.

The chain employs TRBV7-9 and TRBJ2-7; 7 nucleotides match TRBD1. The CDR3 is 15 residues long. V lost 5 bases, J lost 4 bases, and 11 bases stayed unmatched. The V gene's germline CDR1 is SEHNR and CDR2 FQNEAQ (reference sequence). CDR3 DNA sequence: TGTGCCAGCAGCGGCCAGGGGGAACTAAGTTACGAGCAGTACTTC. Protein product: CASSGQGELSYEQYF.

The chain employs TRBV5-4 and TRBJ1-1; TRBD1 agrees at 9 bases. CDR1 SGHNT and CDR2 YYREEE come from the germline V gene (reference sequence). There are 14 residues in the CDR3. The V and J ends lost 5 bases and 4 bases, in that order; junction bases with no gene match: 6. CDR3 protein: CASRLTGGGTEAFF. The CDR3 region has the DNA TGTGCCAGCAGGCTGACAGGGGGGGGCACTGAAGCTTTCTTT.

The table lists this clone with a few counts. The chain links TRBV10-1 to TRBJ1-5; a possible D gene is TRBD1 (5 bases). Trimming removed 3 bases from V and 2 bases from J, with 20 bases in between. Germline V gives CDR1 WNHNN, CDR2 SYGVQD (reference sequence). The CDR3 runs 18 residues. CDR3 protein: CASSDPKTVSICNQPQHF. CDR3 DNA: TGCGCCAGCAGTGATCCTAAGACAGTATCAATATGCAATCAGCCCCAGCATTTT.

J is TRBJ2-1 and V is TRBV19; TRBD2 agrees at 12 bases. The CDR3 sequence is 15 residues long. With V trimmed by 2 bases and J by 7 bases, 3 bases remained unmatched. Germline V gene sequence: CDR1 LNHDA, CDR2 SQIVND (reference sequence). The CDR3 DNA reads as TGTGCCAGTAGTATACTAGCGGGGGGGCGGAATGAGCAGTTCTTC. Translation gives CASSILAGGRNEQFF. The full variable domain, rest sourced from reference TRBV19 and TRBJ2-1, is DGGITQSPKYLFRKEGQNVTLSCEQNLNHDAMYWYRQDPGQGLRLIYYSQIVNDFQKGDIAEGYSVSREKKESFPLTVTSAQKNPTAFYLCASSILAGGRNEQFFGPGTRLTVL.

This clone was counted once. For the CDR3, the DNA is TGTGCCAGCAGCCCAGAACTAGCGAATGAGCAGTTCTTC. Translating gives CASSPELANEQFF. J is TRBJ2-1 and V is TRBV6-5; 7 positions agree with TRBD2. The length of the CDR3 is 13 residues. From germline, CDR1 is MNHEY and CDR2 SVGAGI. Losses at the gene ends were 6 bases for V and 7 bases for J; bases not matched to a gene: 6.

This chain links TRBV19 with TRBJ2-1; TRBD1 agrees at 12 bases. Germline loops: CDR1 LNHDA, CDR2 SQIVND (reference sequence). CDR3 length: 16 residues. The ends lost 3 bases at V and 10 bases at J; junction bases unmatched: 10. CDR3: CASSIPPGQGAGEQFF. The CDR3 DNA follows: TGTGCCAGTAGTATCCCGCCGGGACAGGGGGCTGGGGAGCAGTTCTTC.

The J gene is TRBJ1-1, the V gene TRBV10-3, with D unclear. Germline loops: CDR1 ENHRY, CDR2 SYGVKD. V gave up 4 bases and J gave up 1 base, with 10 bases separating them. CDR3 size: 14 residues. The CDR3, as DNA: TGTGCCATCAGTGCACTGGACGGGAACACTGAAGCTTTCTTT. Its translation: CAISALDGNTEAFF.

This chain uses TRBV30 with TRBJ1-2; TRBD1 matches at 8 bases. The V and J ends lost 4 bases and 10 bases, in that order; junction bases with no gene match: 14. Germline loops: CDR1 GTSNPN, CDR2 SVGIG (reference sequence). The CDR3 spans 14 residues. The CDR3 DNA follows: TGTGCCTGGACTCCGGGACAGGCCATCACCCACTACACCTTC. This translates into CAWTPGQAITHYTF.

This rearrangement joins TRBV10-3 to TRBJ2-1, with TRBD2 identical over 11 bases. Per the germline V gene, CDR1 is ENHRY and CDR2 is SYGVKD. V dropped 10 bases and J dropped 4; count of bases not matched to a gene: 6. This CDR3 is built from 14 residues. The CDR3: CATRLAGPYNEQFF. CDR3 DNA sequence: TGTGCCACGAGACTAGCGGGGCCGTACAATGAGCAGTTCTTC.

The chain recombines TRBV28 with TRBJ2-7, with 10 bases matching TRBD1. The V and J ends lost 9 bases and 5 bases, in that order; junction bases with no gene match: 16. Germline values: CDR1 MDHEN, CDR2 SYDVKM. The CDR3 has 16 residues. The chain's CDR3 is CASSPYPGTGDNEQYF. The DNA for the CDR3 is TGTGCCAGTTCTCCTTATCCCGGGACAGGGGATAACGAGCAGTACTTC.

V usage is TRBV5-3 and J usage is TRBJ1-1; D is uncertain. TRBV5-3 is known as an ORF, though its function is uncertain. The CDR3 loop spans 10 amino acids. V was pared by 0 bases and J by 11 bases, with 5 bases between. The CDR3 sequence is CARSLAAAFF. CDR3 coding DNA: TGTGCCAGAAGCTTGGCGGCGGCTTTCTTT.

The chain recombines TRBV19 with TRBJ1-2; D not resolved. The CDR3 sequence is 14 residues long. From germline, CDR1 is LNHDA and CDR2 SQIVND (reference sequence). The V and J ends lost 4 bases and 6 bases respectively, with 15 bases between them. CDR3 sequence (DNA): TGTGCCAGTAGTAACCCTGTTAATAAGGATGGCTACACCTTC. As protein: CASSNPVNKDGYTF.

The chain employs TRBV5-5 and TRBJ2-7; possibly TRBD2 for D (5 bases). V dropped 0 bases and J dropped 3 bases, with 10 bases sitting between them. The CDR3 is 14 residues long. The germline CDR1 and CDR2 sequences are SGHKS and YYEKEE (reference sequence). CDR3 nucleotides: TGTGCCAGCAGCTTGGCCCTCGGGAACTACGAGCAGTACTTC. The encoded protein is CASSLALGNYEQYF.

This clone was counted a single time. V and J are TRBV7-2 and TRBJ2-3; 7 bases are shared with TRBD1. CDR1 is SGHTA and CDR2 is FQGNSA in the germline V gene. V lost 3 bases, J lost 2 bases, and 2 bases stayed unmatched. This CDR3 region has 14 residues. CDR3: CASSFTGVTDTQYF. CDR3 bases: TGTGCCAGCAGCTTCACAGGGGTCACAGATACGCAGTATTTT.

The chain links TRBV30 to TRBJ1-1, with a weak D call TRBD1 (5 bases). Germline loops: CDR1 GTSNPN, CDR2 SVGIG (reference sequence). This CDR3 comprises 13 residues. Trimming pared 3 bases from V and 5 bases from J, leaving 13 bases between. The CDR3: CAWSRGGWTEAFF. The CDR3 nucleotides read TGTGCCTGGAGCCGGGGGGGATGGACTGAAGCTTTCTTT.

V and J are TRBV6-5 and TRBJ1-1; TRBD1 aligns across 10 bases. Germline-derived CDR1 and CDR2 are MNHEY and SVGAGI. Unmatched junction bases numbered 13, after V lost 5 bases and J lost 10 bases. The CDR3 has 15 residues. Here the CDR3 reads CASSNPGQGSSGAFF. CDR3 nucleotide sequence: TGTGCCAGCAGTAACCCGGGACAGGGGTCTTCCGGAGCTTTCTTT.

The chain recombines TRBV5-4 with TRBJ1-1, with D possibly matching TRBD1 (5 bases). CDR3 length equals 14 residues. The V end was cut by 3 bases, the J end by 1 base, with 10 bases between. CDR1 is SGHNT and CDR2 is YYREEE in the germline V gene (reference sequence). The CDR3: CASSSGGSNTEAFF. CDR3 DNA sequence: TGTGCCAGCAGCTCGGGGGGTTCGAACACTGAAGCTTTCTTT.